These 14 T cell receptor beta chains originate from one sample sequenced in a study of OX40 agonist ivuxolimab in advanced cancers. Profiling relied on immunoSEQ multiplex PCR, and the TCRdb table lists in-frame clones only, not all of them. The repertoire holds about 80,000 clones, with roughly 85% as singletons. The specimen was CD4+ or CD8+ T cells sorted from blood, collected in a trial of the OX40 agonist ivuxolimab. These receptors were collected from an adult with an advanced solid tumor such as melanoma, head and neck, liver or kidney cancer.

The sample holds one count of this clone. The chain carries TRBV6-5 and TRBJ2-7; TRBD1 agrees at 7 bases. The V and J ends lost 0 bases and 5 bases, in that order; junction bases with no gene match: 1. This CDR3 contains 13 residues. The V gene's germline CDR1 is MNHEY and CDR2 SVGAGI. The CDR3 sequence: CASSYSQGDEQYF. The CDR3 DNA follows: TGTGCCAGCAGTTACTCGCAGGGGGACGAGCAGTACTTC.

CDR3 protein: CASSATGDRLNFGYTF. CDR3 sequence (DNA): TGTGCCAGCAGCGCGACTGGGGACAGGCTAAATTTTGGCTACACCTTC. The J gene is TRBJ1-2, the V gene TRBV7-9, with TRBD1 matching over 8 bases. Unmatched junction bases numbered 15, after V lost 5 bases and J lost 7 bases. The CDR3 runs to 16 residues. Per germline, CDR1 SEHNR and CDR2 FQNEAQ (reference sequence).

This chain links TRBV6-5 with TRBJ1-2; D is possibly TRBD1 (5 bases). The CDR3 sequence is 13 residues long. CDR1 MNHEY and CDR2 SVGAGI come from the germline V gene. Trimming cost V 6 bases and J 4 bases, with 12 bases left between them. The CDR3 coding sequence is TGTGCCAGCAGGCCGGGACCCTCCTATGGCTACACCTTC. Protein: CASRPGPSYGYTF.

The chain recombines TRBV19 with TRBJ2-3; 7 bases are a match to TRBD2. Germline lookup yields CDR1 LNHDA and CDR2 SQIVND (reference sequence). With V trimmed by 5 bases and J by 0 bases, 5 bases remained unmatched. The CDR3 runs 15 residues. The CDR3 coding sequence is TGTGCCAGTAGTCCGAGACTAGCAAGCACAGATACGCAGTATTTT. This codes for CASSPRLASTDTQYF.

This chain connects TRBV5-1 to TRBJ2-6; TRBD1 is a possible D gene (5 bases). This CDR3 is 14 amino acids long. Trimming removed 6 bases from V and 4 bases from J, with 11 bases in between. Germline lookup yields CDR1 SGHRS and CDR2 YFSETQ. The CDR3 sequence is CASTPGSGANVLTF. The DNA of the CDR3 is TGCGCCAGCACCCCAGGGTCAGGGGCCAACGTCCTGACTTTC.

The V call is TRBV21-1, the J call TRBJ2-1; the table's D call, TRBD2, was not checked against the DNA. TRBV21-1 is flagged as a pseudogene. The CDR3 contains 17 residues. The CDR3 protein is CASSILTGTSQTKGQFF. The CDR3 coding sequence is TGTGCCAGCAGCATCCTTACCGGGACTAGCCAAACTAAGGGGCAGTTCTTC.

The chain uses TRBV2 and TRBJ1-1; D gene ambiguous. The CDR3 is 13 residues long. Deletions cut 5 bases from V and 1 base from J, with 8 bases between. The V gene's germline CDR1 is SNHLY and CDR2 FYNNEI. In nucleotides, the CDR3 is TGTGCCAGCAGTTTATCCTGGAACACTGAAGCTTTCTTT. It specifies CASSLSWNTEAFF.

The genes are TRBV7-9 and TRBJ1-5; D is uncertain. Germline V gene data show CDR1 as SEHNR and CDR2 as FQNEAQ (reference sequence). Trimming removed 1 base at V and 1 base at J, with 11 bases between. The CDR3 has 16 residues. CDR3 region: CASSLGAGGSNQPQHF. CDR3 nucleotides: TGTGCCAGCAGCTTAGGGGCAGGCGGGAGCAATCAGCCCCAGCATTTT.

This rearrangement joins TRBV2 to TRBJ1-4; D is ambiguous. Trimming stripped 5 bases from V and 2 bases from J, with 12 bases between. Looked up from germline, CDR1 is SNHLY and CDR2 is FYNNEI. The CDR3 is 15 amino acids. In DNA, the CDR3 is TGTGCCAGCAGTTCCCGGGGTCCGACTAATGAAAAACTGTTTTTT. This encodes CASSSRGPTNEKLFF.

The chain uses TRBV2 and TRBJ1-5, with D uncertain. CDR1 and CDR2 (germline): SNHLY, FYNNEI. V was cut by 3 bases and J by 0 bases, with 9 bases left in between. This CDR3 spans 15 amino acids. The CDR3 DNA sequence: TGTGCCAGCAGTGAGGAGAACTATAGCAATCAGCCCCAGCATTTT. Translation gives CASSEENYSNQPQHF. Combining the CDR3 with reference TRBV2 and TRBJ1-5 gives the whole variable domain EPEVTQTPSHQVTQMGQEVILRCVPISNHLYFYWYRQILGQKVEFLVSFYNNEISEKSEIFDDQFSVERPDGSNFTLKIRSTKLEDSAMYFCASSEENYSNQPQHFGDGTRLSIL.

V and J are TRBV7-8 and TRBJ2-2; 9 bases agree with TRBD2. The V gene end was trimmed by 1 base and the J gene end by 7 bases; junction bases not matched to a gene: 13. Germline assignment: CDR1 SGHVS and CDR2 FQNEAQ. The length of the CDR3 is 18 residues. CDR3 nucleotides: TGTGCCAGCAGCTTAGGACCGCGGGGGGGCCGTAAGCACGGGGAGCTGTTTTTT. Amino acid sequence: CASSLGPRGGRKHGELFF.

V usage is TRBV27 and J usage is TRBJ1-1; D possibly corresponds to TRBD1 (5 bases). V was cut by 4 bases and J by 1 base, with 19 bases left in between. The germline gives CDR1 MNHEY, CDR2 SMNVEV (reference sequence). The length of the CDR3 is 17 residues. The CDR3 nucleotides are TGTGCCAGCAGTTCCGGATGGTGGGGCCCTTCGAACACTGAAGCTTTCTTT. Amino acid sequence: CASSSGWWGPSNTEAFF.

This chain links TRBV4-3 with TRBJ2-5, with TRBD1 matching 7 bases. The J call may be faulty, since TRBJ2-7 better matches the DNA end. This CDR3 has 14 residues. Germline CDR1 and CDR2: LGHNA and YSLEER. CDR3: CASSQGQGSYEQYF. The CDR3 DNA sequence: TGCGCCAGCAGCCAAGGACAGGGTTCCTACGAGCAGTACTTC.

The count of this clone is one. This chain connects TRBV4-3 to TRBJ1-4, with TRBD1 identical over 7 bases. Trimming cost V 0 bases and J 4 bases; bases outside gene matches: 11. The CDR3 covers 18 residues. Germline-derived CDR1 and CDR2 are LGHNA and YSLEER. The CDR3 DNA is TGCGCCAGCAGCCAAGATAATAGGCTCCAGGGGGATAATGAAAAACTGTTTTTT. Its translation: CASSQDNRLQGDNEKLFF.